The next 13 T cell receptor beta chains were all read from a single sample in a study of blood T cell repertoires in COVID-19. Only in-frame clones appear in the TCRdb table, and some are missing; sequencing was by immunoSEQ multiplex PCR. The sample contains about 170,000 clones, about 90% of which appear only once. Sequenced: PBMCs or T cells enriched from blood (not recorded which). The receptor source for this set is a human donor with acute COVID-19. The donor label of this sample is uncertain.

The chain carries TRBV24-1 and TRBJ2-4; unclear D gene. V was shortened by 3 bases and J by 8 bases, with 10 bases between the two germline ends. This CDR3 comprises 13 residues. Germline CDR1 and CDR2: KGHDR and SFDVKD. The CDR3 region is CATSDAVGDIQYF. The CDR3 nucleotides are TGTGCCACCAGTGATGCAGTAGGAGACATTCAGTACTTC.

The gene calls are TRBV18 and TRBJ2-7, with a possible D match to TRBD2 (6 bases). Trimming cost V 4 bases and J 4 bases, with 14 bases left between them. There are 14 residues in the CDR3. Germline loops: CDR1 KGHSH, CDR2 LQKENI. The CDR3 loop reads CASSREGGGYEQYF. CDR3 bases: TGTGCCAGCTCACGCGAGGGAGGAGGGTACGAGCAGTACTTC. Variable domain in full (rest from reference TRBV18 and TRBJ2-7): NAGVMQNPRHLVRRRGQEARLRCSPMKGHSHVYWYRQLPEEGLKFMVYLQKENIIDESGMPKERFSAEFPKEGPSILRIQQVVRGDSAAYFCASSREGGGYEQYFGPGTRLTVT.

The chain is built from TRBV4-1 and TRBJ2-5; perhaps TRBD2 as D (6 bases). Trimming stripped 5 bases from V and 4 bases from J, with 20 bases between. CDR1 and CDR2 (germline): MGHRA, YSYEKL. The CDR3 covers 16 residues. In DNA, the CDR3 is TGCGCCAGCAGCGAAGGGACCGCGGGATATAGAGAGACCCAGTACTTC. This encodes CASSEGTAGYRETQYF.

V is TRBV9 and J is TRBJ1-1; a weak D match, TRBD1 (6 bases). The V and J ends lost 2 bases and 1 base respectively, with 12 bases between them. Germline lookup yields CDR1 SGDLS and CDR2 YYNGEE. This CDR3 is built from 15 residues. CDR3 bases: TGTGCCAGCAGCGTCCAATCGACAGGGAACACTGAAGCTTTCTTT. Protein sequence: CASSVQSTGNTEAFF.

The chain employs TRBV7-8 and TRBJ2-7; TRBD2 matches 12 bases. Germline V lookup: CDR1 SGHVS, CDR2 FQNEAQ. The ends lost 3 bases at V and 1 base at J; junction bases unmatched: 7. The CDR3 runs to 17 residues. The CDR3 DNA is TGTGCCAGCAGCTTGGCTAGCGGGGGGGCCGGGTCCTACGAGCAGTACTTC. Translated: CASSLASGGAGSYEQYF.

V gene TRBV10-3 combines with J gene TRBJ2-5; maybe TRBD1 (6 bases). Germline V CDR1 and CDR2: ENHRY, SYGVKD. This CDR3 is 13 amino acids long. With 6 bases removed from V and 2 bases from J, the gap between germline ends came to 10 bases. CDR3 nucleotide sequence: TGTGCCATCAGCACAGGACAGCAAGAGACCCAGTACTTC. Protein sequence: CAISTGQQETQYF.

V usage is TRBV29-1 and J usage is TRBJ1-1; D may be TRBD1 (5 bases). Germline CDR1 is SQVTM and CDR2 is ANQGSEA. The V end was cut by 6 bases, the J end by 1 base, with 12 bases between. The CDR3 extends over 13 amino acids. DNA for the CDR3: TGCAGCGTCCTCGGGGGGACGAACACTGAAGCTTTCTTT. It encodes CSVLGGTNTEAFF.

V and J are TRBV27 and TRBJ2-7, with 9 positions matching TRBD1. The J segment lost 5 bases and the V segment lost 2 bases, leaving 7 bases of the junction unmatched. CDR1 and CDR2 from the germline V gene are MNHEY and SMNVEV (reference sequence). The CDR3 totals 15 residues. CDR3 sequence reads: CASSLTRDRAHEQYF. The DNA for the CDR3 is TGTGCCAGCAGTTTAACCCGGGACAGGGCACACGAGCAGTACTTC.

The table lists this clone with a count of one. The CDR3 sequence: CAITAGGSDTQYF. DNA of the CDR3: TGTGCCATCACCGCGGGGGGGTCAGATACGCAGTATTTT. The rearrangement links TRBV10-3 to TRBJ2-3; TRBD2 aligns across 9 bases. The CDR3 is 13 residues long. Losses at the gene ends were 7 bases for V and 4 bases for J; bases not matched to a gene: 3. The germline CDR1 and CDR2 sequences are ENHRY and SYGVKD.

This clone occurred a few times. CDR3 sequence: CASSQDHPLSATYNEQFF. CDR3 coding DNA: TGCGCCAGCAGCCAAGATCACCCCCTGAGCGCAACCTACAATGAGCAGTTCTTC. The chain links TRBV4-1 to TRBJ2-1; the D is unclear. CDR3 size: 18 residues. V dropped 0 bases and J dropped 2 bases, with 17 bases sitting between them. Germline lookup yields CDR1 MGHRA and CDR2 YSYEKL.

V is TRBV2 and J is TRBJ2-3; D may be TRBD1 (6 bases). The CDR3 spans 13 residues. In germline, CDR1 is SNHLY, CDR2 FYNNEI. The V and J ends lost 9 bases and 0 bases respectively, with 10 bases between them. CDR3 amino acids: CARTGRSTDTQYF. CDR3 sequence (DNA): TGTGCCAGAACAGGGAGAAGCACAGATACGCAGTATTTT.

The rearrangement joins TRBV11-3 to TRBJ2-5, with a possible D match to TRBD2 (7 bases). CDR1 SGHNT and CDR2 YENEEA come from the germline V gene. The length of the CDR3 is 15 residues. Deletions cut 3 bases from V and 5 bases from J, with 16 bases between. The chain's CDR3 is CASSLGGRSSETQYF. CDR3 bases: TGTGCCAGCAGCTTGGGGGGGCGGTCGTCGGAGACCCAGTACTTC.

The chain couples TRBV5-1 to TRBJ1-1, with a tentative D call TRBD1 (5 bases). From germline, CDR1 is SGHRS and CDR2 YFSETQ. With 6 bases removed from V and 4 bases from J, the gap between germline ends came to 16 bases. The length of the CDR3 is 14 residues. CDR3: CASTIGGVGTEAFF. CDR3 coding DNA: TGCGCCAGCACAATTGGAGGGGTCGGCACTGAAGCTTTCTTT.